The 13 T cell receptor beta chains below all came from one sample that was sequenced in a study of PD-1 blockade in mismatch repair-deficient tumors. TCRdb's copy holds only in-frame clones and misses some; the assay was immunoSEQ multiplex PCR. This table holds more than 90,000 clones, 60% to 85% found once. This material consisted of peripheral blood, taken just over 59 weeks after starting pembrolizumab. All receptors come from an adult with mismatch repair-deficient cancer.

Turning to this clone: Other DNA sequences in the same sample also yield this CDR3. The chain couples TRBV2 to TRBJ2-1; TRBD2 matches at 7 bases. This CDR3 is built from 16 residues. The V gene end was trimmed by 3 bases and the J gene end by 4 bases; junction bases not matched to a gene: 9. Germline CDR1 and CDR2: SNHLY and FYNNEI. CDR3 loop: CASSEVRLAVYNEQFF. In DNA, the CDR3 is TGTGCCAGCAGTGAGGTCCGCCTAGCGGTTTACAATGAGCAGTTCTTC.

The gene calls are TRBV6-5 and TRBJ2-1; D is undetermined. The V end was cut by 2 bases, the J end by 3 bases, with 8 bases between. Per the germline V gene, CDR1 is MNHEY and CDR2 is SVGAGI. This CDR3 is built from 14 residues. The CDR3 here is CASSYTQDYNEQFF. The CDR3 nucleotides are TGTGCCAGCAGTTACACCCAAGACTACAATGAGCAGTTCTTC.

The chain carries TRBV7-9 and TRBJ2-7; 12 bases line up with TRBD2. The V gene's germline CDR1 is SEHNR and CDR2 FQNEAQ (reference sequence). CDR3 length equals 15 residues. Trimming removed 4 bases from V and 6 bases from J; junction bases left unmatched: 7. CDR3 nucleotides: TGTGCCAGCAGCTCGACTAGCGGGAGCGGGGGCGAGCAGTACTTC. It specifies CASSSTSGSGGEQYF.

Here the CDR3 reads CASSIPAGGRIEKLFF. The CDR3 nucleotides read TGTGCCAGTAGTATACCCGCCGGGGGGCGCATTGAAAAACTGTTTTTT. The chain employs TRBV19 and TRBJ1-4, with a possible D match to TRBD1 (6 bases). Looked up from germline, CDR1 is LNHDA and CDR2 is SQIVND (reference sequence). This CDR3 spans 16 amino acids. Trimming shortened V by 2 bases and J by 7 bases, and 17 bases separated the two germline ends.

The CDR3 is CASSFLIVSAGELFF. DNA of the CDR3: TGTGCCAGCAGCTTTTTAATAGTGAGCGCCGGGGAGCTGTTTTTT. The rearrangement links TRBV11-3 to TRBJ2-2; the D is unclear. There are 15 residues in the CDR3. Germline V gene lookup returns CDR1 SGHNT and CDR2 YENEEA. Trimming removed 3 bases at V and 6 bases at J, with 14 bases between.

This chain connects TRBV4-2 to TRBJ1-2, with a weak D call TRBD1 (5 bases). Looked up from germline, CDR1 is LGHNA and CDR2 is YNFKEQ. The CDR3 has 12 amino acids. V was pared by 3 bases and J by 8 bases, with 10 bases between. CDR3 in amino acids: CASSQEGFGYTF. In DNA, the CDR3 is TGTGCCAGCAGCCAGGAGGGGTTCGGCTACACCTTC.

V is TRBV5-5 and J is TRBJ2-7, with D possibly TRBD2 on 6 matching bases. CDR1 is SGHKS, CDR2 YYEKEE, per germline (reference sequence). CDR3 length: 15 amino acids. Trimming took off 3 bases at V and 2 bases at J, with 15 bases between the two ends. The CDR3: CASSSTGTYPYEQYF. For the CDR3, the DNA is TGTGCCAGCAGCTCAACCGGGACTTACCCCTACGAGCAGTACTTC.

The V call is TRBV6-5, the J call TRBJ2-6, with 7 bases aligning to TRBD1. J gave up 10 bases and V 7 bases, and 10 bases lay outside the gene matches. The CDR3 spans 14 residues. The germline CDR1 and CDR2 sequences are MNHEY and SVGAGI. CDR3 sequence reads: CASTHFRDSNVLTF. The DNA of the CDR3 is TGTGCCAGCACCCACTTTCGGGACAGTAACGTCCTGACTTTC.

The chain couples TRBV15 to TRBJ2-5; the D gene is possibly TRBD1 (6 bases). CDR3 length: 12 amino acids. Germline assignment: CDR1 LNHNV and CDR2 YYDKDF (reference sequence). V shed 8 bases and J shed 0 bases, with 7 bases lying between them. The CDR3 protein is CATEGDQETQYF. CDR3 in DNA: TGTGCCACCGAGGGGGACCAAGAGACCCAGTACTTC.

The CDR3 region is CATRDNYYGYTF. In nucleotides, the CDR3 is TGTGCCACCAGGGACAACTACTATGGCTACACCTTC. V usage is TRBV6-5 and J usage is TRBJ1-2; possibly TRBD1 for D (6 bases). The length of the CDR3 is 12 residues. V gave up 10 bases and J gave up 3 bases, with 12 bases separating them. Germline V gene data show CDR1 as MNHEY and CDR2 as SVGAGI.

This clone has just one count. The chain combines TRBV7-9 with TRBJ2-5; no firm D call. Germline values: CDR1 SEHNR, CDR2 FQNEAQ (reference sequence). This CDR3 is 14 amino acids long. V shed 6 bases and J shed 1 base, with 12 bases lying between them. The CDR3 DNA follows: TGTGCCAGCAGGTCGGACGGAACCCAAGAGACCCAGTACTTC. It is translated as CASRSDGTQETQYF.

The chain joins TRBV5-8 to TRBJ1-1, with D perhaps matching TRBD1 (5 bases). The germline gives CDR1 SGHTS, CDR2 YDEGEE. V was cut by 0 bases and J by 3 bases, with 12 bases left in between. CDR3 size: 15 residues. The CDR3 region has the DNA TGTGCCAGCAGCTTGGGTCACGTGGGGGACACTGAAGCTTTCTTT. Its protein product is CASSLGHVGDTEAFF. Drawing the rest from reference TRBV5-8 and TRBJ1-1, the complete variable domain is EAGVTQSPTHLIKTRGQQATLRCSPISGHTSVYWYQQALGLGLQFLLWYDEGEERNRGNFPPRFSGRQFPNYSSELNVNALELEDSALYLCASSLGHVGDTEAFFGQGTRLTVV.

This sequence joins TRBV5-5 and TRBJ2-3; D gene uncertain. The CDR3 spans 16 residues. The germline V gene encodes CDR1 SGHKS and CDR2 YYEKEE (reference sequence). Trimming cost V 2 bases and J 1 base, with 14 bases left between them. This CDR3 is CASSFVTVGGTDTQYF. The CDR3 region has the DNA TGTGCCAGCAGCTTTGTTACTGTCGGAGGCACAGATACGCAGTATTTT.